This T cell receptor (beta chain) was obtained from a study of T cells in localized non-small cell lung cancer. In germline, CDR1 is MDHEN, CDR2 SYDVKM. The V end lost 1 base, the J end lost 2 bases, and 11 bases lay between the germline ends. This CDR3 region has 15 residues. The protocol was immunoSEQ multiplex PCR, while the TCRdb copy is restricted to in-frame clones and leaves out a portion. The repertoire holds approximately 100,000 clones, with roughly 91% as singletons. This chain links TRBV28 with TRBJ2-5; no clear D. The TCR comes from a woman aged 35 to 70 with stage II squamous cell lung carcinoma. Source: PBMCs, taken before any cancer treatment. The CDR3 loop is CASSLLESQQETQYF. CDR3 bases: TGTGCCAGCAGTTTATTAGAGAGTCAACAAGAGACCCAGTACTTC.